The 21 T cell receptor beta chains given below trace back to one sample, sequenced in a study of early T cells in non-severe SARS-CoV-2 infection. TCRdb reanalysed the 5' RACE reads using MiXCR and keeps one entry per CDR3 protein. Among more than 85,000 distinct CDR3 sequences, approximately 16% were seen once, and the ten largest hold around 1.3%. The sequencing sample was made of whole blood. The source is an adult who was a healthcare worker with PCR-confirmed SARS-CoV-2 infection or an uninfected control (not recorded which).

This clonotype was seen a few times. This chain connects TRBV6-5 to TRBJ1-1, with D perhaps matching TRBD1 (6 bases). Germline V gene lookup returns CDR1 MNHEY and CDR2 SVGAGI. V gave up 5 bases and J gave up 2 bases, with 15 bases separating them. The CDR3 length is 15 residues. CDR3: CASSTPVGGNTEAFF. The DNA for the CDR3 is TGTGCCAGCAGTACCCCGGTAGGGGGTAACACTGAAGCTTTCTTT.

This clonotype was counted a few times. The gene calls are TRBV9 and TRBJ1-1; a weak D match, TRBD1 (5 bases). CDR3 length: 16 residues. CDR1 and CDR2 (germline): SGDLS, YYNGEE. V lost 3 bases and J 1 base, leaving 16 bases between the germline ends. CDR3 sequence (DNA): TGTGCCAGCAGCGCCGACGTACAGGAGGGGAACACTGAAGCTTTCTTT. Its protein product is CASSADVQEGNTEAFF.

This rearrangement joins TRBV12-3 or TRBV12-4 to TRBJ2-1; D is uncertain. This CDR3 region has 13 residues. V gave up 7 bases and J gave up 3 bases, with 10 bases separating them. DNA of the CDR3: TGTGCCAGCAAACCCTCCAGCTACAATGAGCAGTTCTTC. It encodes CASKPSSYNEQFF.

Details on this clonotype: A read error may account for a junction end that differs from germline. The chain is built from TRBV7-2 and TRBJ2-1; D is unclear. Germline assignment: CDR1 SGHTA and CDR2 FQGNSA. The length of the CDR3 is 14 residues. As DNA, the CDR3 is TGTGCCAGCACCTTACGCTCCTCCTACAATGAGCAGTTCTTC. This gives the protein CASTLRSSYNEQFF.

This clonotype occurred a few times. V and J are TRBV11-2 and TRBJ1-1; 7 nucleotides agree with TRBD1. The length of the CDR3 is 13 residues. CDR1 SGHAT and CDR2 FQNNGV come from the germline V gene. Germline trimming cut 6 bases from V and 6 bases from J; bases unmatched to any gene: 7. CDR3 loop: CASRTLGQPEAFF. The CDR3 DNA reads as TGTGCCAGCAGAACCCTGGGACAGCCTGAAGCTTTCTTT.

V usage is TRBV7-2 and J usage is TRBJ2-3; D remains unclear. The CDR3 totals 13 residues. Trimming removed 7 bases at V and 3 bases at J, with 11 bases between. From germline, CDR1 is SGHTA and CDR2 FQGNSA. This chain's CDR3 is CASTEAWTDTQYF. The CDR3 DNA reads TGTGCCAGCACCGAAGCGTGGACAGATACGCAGTATTTT.

The chain recombines TRBV29-1 with TRBJ2-1; D gene ambiguous. Per the germline V gene, CDR1 is SQVTM and CDR2 is ANQGSEA. Trimming removed 4 bases from V and 5 bases from J, with 18 bases in between. CDR3 length equals 15 residues. CDR3 amino acids: CSVGDPREGDNEQFF. CDR3 coding DNA: TGCAGCGTTGGGGATCCTAGGGAAGGCGACAATGAGCAGTTCTTC.

Comments on this clonotype: A much bigger clone sits one base away, suggesting this may be a read error. The genes are TRBV29-1 and TRBJ2-1, with a weak D call TRBD1 (6 bases). Per the germline V gene, CDR1 is SQVTM and CDR2 is ANQGSEA. The CDR3 has 14 amino acids. The CDR3 bases are TGCAGCGTCTCCCGGGACACTAACTACAATGAGCAGTTGTTC. Amino acid sequence: CSVSRDTNYNEQLF.

This clonotype was counted a few times. The chain uses TRBV6-4 and TRBJ2-2; a weak D match, TRBD2 (6 bases). Germline values: CDR1 MRHNA, CDR2 SNTAGT. The CDR3 contains 14 residues. Trimming removed 2 bases at V and 7 bases at J, with 11 bases between. The CDR3 is CASSDTTEGGELFF. The CDR3 coding sequence is TGTGCCAGCAGTGACACAACGGAGGGCGGGGAGCTGTTTTTT.

The genes are TRBV29-1 and TRBJ2-2; D uncertain. Trimming removed 5 bases at V and 4 bases at J, with 11 bases between. CDR1 is SQVTM, CDR2 ANQGSEA, per germline. This CDR3 has 13 amino acids. The CDR3 spells CSVLGSTTGELFF. CDR3 bases: TGCAGCGTTTTAGGGTCCACCACCGGGGAGCTGTTTTTT.

V gene TRBV6-2 or TRBV6-3 combines with J gene TRBJ1-5; D is ambiguous. Trimming cost V 6 bases and J 6 bases, with 15 bases left between them. This CDR3 is built from 14 residues. Germline V lookup: CDR1 MNHEY, CDR2 SVGEGT. This chain's CDR3 is CASSPAGTTQPQHF. DNA of the CDR3: TGTGCCAGCAGCCCCGCAGGCACAACTCAGCCCCAGCATTTT.

The rearrangement uses TRBV12-3 or TRBV12-4 and TRBJ2-3; 7 nucleotides match TRBD1. Trimming at V came to 5 bases and at J to 6 bases, leaving 8 bases not matched to a gene. The CDR3 has 14 residues. DNA of the CDR3: TGTGCCAGCAGTCTGGGGACAGACCGGGATACGCAGTATTTT. As protein: CASSLGTDRDTQYF.

This clonotype turned up a few times. This chain links TRBV7-2 with TRBJ2-3; D unclear. The V end lost 2 bases, the J end lost 2 bases, and 2 bases lay between the germline ends. CDR3 length equals 12 residues. From germline, CDR1 is SGHTA and CDR2 FQGNSA. The CDR3 DNA is TGTGCCAGCAGCTTATACACAGATACGCAGTATTTT. Translating it yields CASSLYTDTQYF.

The chain's CDR3 is CASSLGAGGGQPQHF. The CDR3 DNA follows: TGTGCCAGCAGTTTAGGGGCCGGGGGTGGTCAGCCCCAGCATTTT. The genes are TRBV12-3 or TRBV12-4 and TRBJ1-5; possible D gene TRBD1, 5 bases. Trimming stripped 1 base from V and 6 bases from J, with 13 bases between. The CDR3 is made up of 15 amino acids.

The V call is TRBV2, the J call TRBJ2-6, with unresolved D. Trimming pared 7 bases from V and 0 bases from J, leaving 4 bases between. The germline gives CDR1 SNHLY, CDR2 FYNNEI. The CDR3 sequence is 13 residues long. CDR3: CASKNSGANVLTF. The DNA of the CDR3 is TGTGCCAGCAAAAACTCTGGGGCCAACGTCCTGACTTTC.

This chain connects TRBV6-1 to TRBJ1-2, with D possibly matching TRBD1 (5 bases). The ends were cut back, 8 bases at V and 5 bases at J, with 12 bases in the middle. The CDR3 totals 12 residues. Germline V gene lookup returns CDR1 MNHNS and CDR2 SASEGT. CDR3 DNA sequence: TGTGCCAGCGAGAGGCGGACATATGGCTACACCTTC. It yields the protein CASERRTYGYTF.

This clonotype was detected only a few times. V is TRBV9 and J is TRBJ2-4; tentative D call: TRBD2 (5 bases). The CDR3 is made up of 14 amino acids. The germline V gene has CDR1 SGDLS and CDR2 YYNGEE. V was pared by 2 bases and J by 5 bases, with 11 bases between. The CDR3 DNA is TGTGCCAGCAGCGTCGGGGAATCCGAAAACATTCAGTACTTC. This codes for CASSVGESENIQYF. Variable domain in full (rest from reference TRBV9 and TRBJ2-4): DSGVTQTPKHLITATGQRVTLRCSPRSGDLSVYWYQQSLDQGLQFLIQYYNGEERAKGNILERFSAQQFPDLHSELNLSSLELGDSALYFCASSVGESENIQYFGAGTRLSVL.

This clonotype was found a few times. The chain has TRBV19 and TRBJ1-2; 8 nucleotides align to TRBD1. The V gene's germline CDR1 is LNHDA and CDR2 SQIVND (reference sequence). Trimming took 3 bases from V and 4 from J; bases not matched to a gene: 4. The CDR3 contains 14 residues. The CDR3 is CASSIQGASYGYTF. CDR3 nucleotides: TGTGCCAGTAGTATCCAGGGGGCGAGCTATGGCTACACCTTC.

This clonotype was recorded once. A much larger clone lies a single base off, so this may be a read error. V gene TRBV19 combines with J gene TRBJ1-5; 12 nucleotides align to TRBD1. With 4 bases clipped from V and 9 bases from J, the junction kept 7 bases outside the gene matches. This CDR3 is built from 15 residues. Germline CDR1 is LNHDA and CDR2 is SQIVND (reference sequence). Here the CDR3 reads CASSRDRGPIRPQHF. The CDR3, as DNA: TGTGCCAGTAGTAGGGACAGGGGGCCGATTCGGCCCCAGCATTTT.

For the CDR3, the DNA is TGTGCCAGCAGCCGAAGCGACAGGCAAGAGTCACCCCTCCACTTT. It is translated as CASSRSDRQESPLHF. The chain combines TRBV7-2 with TRBJ1-6; the D gene is possibly TRBD1 (6 bases). Germline CDR1 reads SGHTA; CDR2 reads FQGNSA. The CDR3 contains 15 residues. The V end was cut by 5 bases, the J end by 10 bases, with 18 bases between.

The chain recombines TRBV11-2 with TRBJ2-1; D unresolved. The germline CDR1 and CDR2 sequences are SGHAT and FQNNGV. With 4 bases removed from V and 5 bases from J, the gap between germline ends came to 6 bases. The CDR3 consists of 12 residues. CDR3 sequence: CASSWRHNEQFF. In nucleotides, the CDR3 is TGTGCCAGCAGCTGGAGACACAATGAGCAGTTCTTC.